This T cell receptor (beta chain) was profiled in a study of early T cells in non-severe SARS-CoV-2 infection (dated by TCRdb to the early 2020s). Concerning the study at large: Bulk RNA from unsorted whole blood was used for TCR sequencing, so alpha and beta chains could not be paired.

This clonotype was picked up a small number of times. Its antigen is unknown. No much larger clonotype is one base removed from it; base qualities were not supplied. Between the V and J ends, shortened by 4 bases and 3 bases respectively, the junction contains 11 bases. Taken from cysteine to phenylalanine, the CDR3 has 14 residues. CDR3 DNA only is kept here, 42 bases in frame from base 1. For CDR1 and CDR2, the germline V gene lists SGHDT and YYEEEE. Paper-wide results and their limitations: VDJdb matching was skewed toward anti-spike CD8 responses and likely underestimated virus-specific expansions, missing private and CD4 specificities.

The method was 5' RACE. This sample was sequenced with a NextSeq 500. To correct for sequencing error and PCR bias, the TCR library protocol tagged individual cDNA molecules with unique molecular identifiers. Both TCR alpha and beta chains were sequenced, and tight co-correlation was observed between alpha and beta sequence abundances in each sample. In the paper's pipeline: Decombinator V4 was used to perform V gene, J gene and CDR3 annotation of TCR sequences. TCRs were defined as expanded if a significant change between any two time points was detected under a Poisson model with p below 0.0001. TCR abundances were normalised to the total number of TCRs sequenced in each sample and reported as counts per million. MAIT TCRs were defined by TRAV1-2 paired with TRAJ12, TRAJ20 or TRAJ33, and iNKT TCRs by TRAV10 paired with TRAJ18. VDJdb, accessed 1 November 2021, was searched for CMV, EBV and SARS-CoV-2 annotated TCRs, excluding TCRs annotated for multiple antigens. TCRdb reprocessed the public reads (quality trimming at Q25 with fastp, clone calling with MiXCR) and kept in-frame beta chains. Duplicate CDR3 protein sequences are folded into a single record with the most common DNA and genes. The V and J calls, along with clone size, are taken from TCRdb and not from the paper's own processing. For this sample there are about 39,000 distinct CDR3 sequences; over 3% appear just once. Of the sample, over 3% falls within the top ten clones.

Set within a cohort of healthcare workers in London, UK, this nested case-control study involved weekly PCR testing of nasopharyngeal swabs along with blood sampling. Healthcare workers were recruited between 23 and 31 March 2020, during the week of the UK lockdown, and were followed weekly for up to about 16 weeks. The chain is assembled from TRBV5-6 and TRBJ1-5; perhaps TRBD1 is the D gene, with 6 bases matching. The sequence came from an adult who was a healthcare worker with PCR-confirmed SARS-CoV-2 infection or an uninfected control (not recorded which). What was sequenced was whole blood. The base sequence is TGTGCCAGCAGCCGAGGACAGCTCAATCAGCCCCAGCATTTT. It encodes CASSRGQLNQPQHF. With the portions outside the CDR3 filled from the reference TRBV5-6 and TRBJ1-5 genes, the complete variable region becomes DAGVTQSPTHLIKTRGQQVTLRCSPKSGHDTVSWYQQALGQGPQFIFQYYEEEERQRGNFPDRFSGHQFPNYSSELNVNALLLGDSALYLCASSRGQLNQPQHFGDGTRLSIL.